The rows below give T cell receptor beta chains drawn from one sample of a study of shared clonotypes between healthy human individuals. Assay: immunoSEQ multiplex PCR; the TCRdb copy retains only in-frame clones and omits some. The table includes approximately 2,000,000 clones, around 92% detected once. Input material: naive CD4+ T cells from PBMCs. The origin of the receptors is a man aged 18 to 29 in good health. Some clones in this sample may be carry-over from other donors' samples. Each CDR3 is given with its conserved first and last residue. A D gene is named only where the DNA matches it firmly. Size is omitted from some rows. Given values are once, few, many or a class for expanded clones.

. TRBJ2-1 TRBV15 . TGTGCCACCAGCAGGGACCTAGGGGACGAGCAGTTCTTC CATSRDLGDEQFF
few TRBJ2-3 TRBV6-6 . TGTGCCAGCAGTTACGGCGGCGAGCAGTATTTT CASSYGGEQYF
. TRBJ2-2 TRBV18 TRBD2 TGTGCCAGCTCATTACTAGCGGGAGAGATCGGGGAGCTGTTTTTT CASSLLAGEIGELFF
. TRBJ2-1 TRBV5-4 TRBD2 TGTGCCAGCAGCGCGCCGACCCGGACTAGCGGGAGCTCCTACAATGAGCAGTTCTTC CASSAPTRTSGSSYNEQFF
. TRBJ2-3 TRBV5-4 . TGTGCCAGCAGCTCCGGGTCTCGGACACCAGTCACAGATACGCAGTATTTT CASSSGSRTPVTDTQYF
. TRBJ2-2 TRBV10-3 . TGTGCCATCAGGACTCACGACACCGGGGAGCTGTTTTTT CAIRTHDTGELFF
. TRBJ2-7 TRBV5-4 TRBD2 TGTGCCAGCAGCTTGGTCGGTAGGGAGGGGCGCTACGAGCAGTACTTC CASSLVGREGRYEQYF
. TRBJ2-7 TRBV6-5 . TGTGCCAGCAGTTTTTCCGGGGAGCAGTACTTC CASSFSGEQYF
. TRBJ2-4 TRBV7-9 . TGTGCCAGCAGCCCCATAAACAGAGCGGGAAACATTCAGTACTTC CASSPINRAGNIQYF
. TRBJ1-2 TRBV7-2 . TGTGCCAGCAGCCGGGACGGAAACTATGGCTACACCTTC CASSRDGNYGYTF
once TRBJ2-7 TRBV25-1 TRBD2 TGTGCCAGCAGCGAACCCACTAGCGGGGGCTACGAGCAGTACTTC CASSEPTSGGYEQYF
. TRBJ2-5 TRBV14 . TGTGCCAGCAGCCAAAAAAGGTCGGGGTCTGTGAGGCAAGAGACCCAGTACTTC CASSQKRSGSVRQETQYF
once TRBJ2-2 TRBV5-1 TRBD2 TGCGCCAGCAGCTCCACTAGCGGGAGAACGAACACCGGGGAGCTGTTTTTT CASSSTSGRTNTGELFF
. TRBJ2-7 TRBV28 . TGTGCCAGCAGCTTACCGCTATACTACGAGCAGTACTTC CASSLPLYYEQYF
. TRBJ1-2 TRBV6-6 . TGTGCCAGCAGGCCTCCGAGGGAGGGCAATGGCTACACCTTC CASRPPREGNGYTF
. TRBJ1-4 TRBV7-9 . TGTGCCAGCAGCTTAAAGGGGACCGACTCGAGAAATGAAAAACTGTTTTTT CASSLKGTDSRNEKLFF
. TRBJ2-1 TRBV5-6 . TGTGCCAGCAGCTTGGTAGGAGTGGGACCAGAAGTCAATGAGCAGTTCTTC CASSLVGVGPEVNEQFF
. TRBJ2-7 TRBV28 . TGTGCCAGCAGTTTAGGGAACAAGGCCGAGCAGTACTTC CASSLGNKAEQYF
once TRBJ2-3 TRBV19 TRBD2 TGTGCCAGTAGTACCCCGGGAGGGGACACAGATACGCAGTATTTT CASSTPGGDTDTQYF
. TRBJ1-3 TRBV28 . TGTGCCAGCAGTGGACACTCTGGAAACACCATATATTTT CASSGHSGNTIYF
. TRBJ1-3 TRBV2 . TGTGCCAGCAGTGAAATTGTGACAGGATCTGGAAACACCATATATTTT CASSEIVTGSGNTIYF
. TRBJ2-1 TRBV5-1 TRBD2 TGCGCCAGCAGTGGCCTAGCGGGAGAAAGGCAGTTCTTC CASSGLAGERQFF
once TRBJ2-1 TRBV27 . TGTGCCAGCAGTTCCGAACCTAGATCCTACAATGAGCAGTTCTTC CASSSEPRSYNEQFF
. TRBJ2-7 TRBV14 . TGTGCCAGCAGCCGCTCCCGGGAGATCCTGTGGTACGAGCAGTACTTC CASSRSREILWYEQYF
. TRBJ1-2 TRBV15 . TGTGCCACCAGCTGGGACAAGAACTATGGCTACACCTTC CATSWDKNYGYTF
. TRBJ1-5 TRBV23-1 . TGCGCCAGCAGTCTTGCTGGATCTAGCAATCAGCCCCAGCATTTT CASSLAGSSNQPQHF
. TRBJ2-2 TRBV7-3 . TGTGCCAGCAGCTCCCCAGATCGTGAGCTGTTTTTT CASSSPDRELFF
few TRBJ1-1 TRBV4-3 . TGCGCCAGCAGCCAAGAAAAGGCAGTGAACACTGAAGCTTTCTTT CASSQEKAVNTEAFF
. TRBJ2-7 TRBV27 . TGTGCCAGCAGTTTTAGTCTCGGGACTCGTTCCTACGAGCAGTACTTC CASSFSLGTRSYEQYF
. TRBJ2-7 TRBV7-6 . TGTGCCAGCAGCTTAGCTTGGGGGAGTAGGGAGCAGTACTTC CASSLAWGSREQYF
. TRBJ1-3 TRBV5-1 TRBD1 TGCGCCAGCAGCCCCACAGGGGACTCTGGAAACACCATATATTTT CASSPTGDSGNTIYF
. TRBJ1-4 TRBV4-2 . TGTGCCAGCAGCCGTGGGAGGGGAGGGGAAAAACTGTTTTTT CASSRGRGGEKLFF
. TRBJ2-5 TRBV27 TRBD1 TGTGCCAGCAGTTTTAAACCAGGGACAGGGAATAGGACCCAGTACTTC CASSFKPGTGNRTQYF
few TRBJ1-1 TRBV7-3 . TGTGCCAGCAGCTGGGGCAGGGGAACTGAAGCTTTCTTT CASSWGRGTEAFF
. TRBJ1-2 TRBV28 . TGTGCCAGTCGTTCTGGTCACTCCTACACCTTC CASRSGHSYTF
. TRBJ2-7 TRBV9 . TGTGCCAGCAGCGAGGGGGGTAGACAGTCCTACGAGCAGTACTTC CASSEGGRQSYEQYF
. TRBJ1-1 TRBV28 . TGTGCCAGCTCCTCTGGGGGACAGAACACTGAAGCTTTCTTT CASSSGGQNTEAFF
. TRBJ1-4 TRBV7-2 . TGTGCCAGCAGCCGCTCGCCCGGGGGTGAAAAACTGTTTTTT CASSRSPGGEKLFF
. TRBJ1-5 TRBV6-6 . TGTGCCAGCACTTCCGGGAATCAGCCCCAGCATTTT CASTSGNQPQHF
. TRBJ2-7 TRBV5-1 . TGCGCCAGCAGTCACGACACTACGAGGGAGCAGTACTTC CASSHDTTREQYF
. TRBJ2-2 TRBV7-9 . TGTGCCAGCAGCTTTGTCGGCGCTACGAACACCGGGGAGCTGTTTTTT CASSFVGATNTGELFF
. TRBJ1-1 TRBV7-9 . TGTGCCAGCAGCTTAGTGGGGAGCCGGGGGAACACTGAAGCTTTCTTT CASSLVGSRGNTEAFF
. TRBJ1-2 TRBV19 . TGTGCCAGTAGTCAGGGAGGTTATCCACCCCACTATGGCTACACCTTC CASSQGGYPPHYGYTF
. TRBJ2-7 TRBV4-1 . TGCGCCAGCAGCCGTCAGGGACAAAACTACGAGCAGTACTTC CASSRQGQNYEQYF
. TRBJ2-2 TRBV5-4 . TGTGCCAGCAGCTTGCAACAGAACACCGGGGAGCTGTTTTTT CASSLQQNTGELFF
. TRBJ2-1 TRBV6-5 TRBD2 TGTGCCAGCAGCTCCCTAGCGGGGGCGTACAATGAGCAGTTCTTC CASSSLAGAYNEQFF
. TRBJ2-7 TRBV28 TRBD1 TGTGCCAGCAGTTTATCCGGTCTGGGACAGGGTAGCTACGAGCAGTACTTC CASSLSGLGQGSYEQYF
. TRBJ1-1 TRBV7-3 TRBD1 TGTGCCAGCAGCGCGACAGGGGGCGCGGTTAACACTGAAGCTTTCTTT CASSATGGAVNTEAFF